Reported below is one TCR beta chain. These data come from a study of cytomegalovirus exposure and HLA in healthy donors. The PCR contained 60 Vbeta and 13 Jbeta primers. Sequencing used immunoSEQ multiplex PCR; TCRdb keeps in-frame clones, though not all of them. Found here are approximately 190,000 clones, around 83% of them singletons; the top ten hold approximately 0.8%. The V end was cut by 0 bases, the J end by 5 bases, with 10 bases between. The CDR3 sequence is 15 residues long. Germline V lookup: CDR1 MGHRA, CDR2 YSYEKL. The V call is TRBV4-1, the J call TRBJ2-2; D is undetermined. The sequence was collected from a woman between 18 and 30 years old in good health and CMV-seronegative. Sample: PBMCs. The CDR3 DNA is TGCGCCAGCAGCCAAGAGCCCGGTAGTACCGGGGAGCTGTTTTTT. Its translation is CASSQEPGSTGELFF.